Listed below are T cell receptor beta chains from one sample, sequenced in a study of blood T cell repertoires in COVID-19. The data were produced by immunoSEQ multiplex PCR, yet TCRdb's version contains in-frame clones alone and is incomplete. The sample contains 98,000 or so clones, over 75% of which appear only once. The sequencing sample was made of peripheral blood. These receptors came from a human donor in a cohort sampled during active COVID-19. The CDR3 runs from the conserved cysteine through the conserved F or W. The D gene is left open where the match is weak. Clone size is stated in some rows and not others, as once, few, many or a class when expanded.

v_gene	abundance	d_gene	j_gene	CDR3nt	CDR3aa
TRBV12-5	-	TRBD1	TRBJ2-1	TGTGCTAGTGGTTTGGCCGGCCGGGACAGGAATTACAATGAGCAGTTCTTC	CASGLAGRDRNYNEQFF
TRBV15	-	TRBD2	TRBJ2-7	TGTGCCACCAGAGGGGGACTAGGGGGTGAGCAGTACTTC	CATRGGLGGEQYF
TRBV13	-	TRBD2	TRBJ2-2	TGTGCCAGCAGAGCGGGGGGAAACACCGGGGAGCTGTTTTTT	CASRAGGNTGELFF
TRBV9	-	TRBD2	TRBJ2-2	TGTGCCAGCAGCCCGGGACTAGCGGGGGGGAATGGCGGGGAGCTGTTTTTT	CASSPGLAGGNGGELFF
TRBV4-1	-	-	TRBJ1-1	TGCGCCAGCAGCCAAGGGGGAGGGGGACGAACTGAAGCTTTCTTT	CASSQGGGGRTEAFF
TRBV30	-	TRBD1	TRBJ2-7	TGTGCCTGGATGAAGGACAGGGGACTCTACGAGCAGTACTTC	CAWMKDRGLYEQYF
TRBV2	once	-	TRBJ1-1	TGTGCCAGCAGTTCACAGGGAACCTATGAAGCTTTCTTT	CASSSQGTYEAFF
TRBV11-3	-	-	TRBJ2-7	TGTGCCAGCAGCTCCGCCCCAGGGCACGAGCAGTACTTC	CASSSAPGHEQYF
TRBV2	-	-	TRBJ1-4	TGTGCCAGCAGAGACTACAGAACAACTAATGAAAAACTGTTTTTT	CASRDYRTTNEKLFF
TRBV4-1	-	-	TRBJ2-3	TGCGCCAGCAGCCACCAGACAGATACGCAGTATTTT	CASSHQTDTQYF
TRBV7-9	-	TRBD1	TRBJ1-1	TGTGCCAGCAGCGCATCAGGGGGCACTGAAGCTTTCTTT	CASSASGGTEAFF
TRBV27	-	-	TRBJ2-7	TGTGCCAGCAGTTTTTCGGCAGGGCCCGAGCAGTACTTC	CASSFSAGPEQYF
TRBV5-1	once	-	TRBJ2-3	TGCGCCAGCAGCCCGAACAGGGCGGGAGATACGCAGTATTTT	CASSPNRAGDTQYF
TRBV7-9	-	TRBD1	TRBJ1-1	TGTGCCAGCACCCTGGGGGGACAGGACACTGAAGCTTTCTTT	CASTLGGQDTEAFF
TRBV5-4	once	TRBD1	TRBJ2-3	TGTGCCAGCAGCTTGGTAGGGGGCTATAGCACAGATACGCAGTATTTT	CASSLVGGYSTDTQYF
TRBV9	-	TRBD1	TRBJ2-7	TGTGCCAGCAGCGAGGGACAGGGCTACGAGCAGTACTTC	CASSEGQGYEQYF
TRBV20-1	-	-	TRBJ1-2	TGCAGTGCTAGTAACAGGGTAGAGTATGGCTACACCTTC	CSASNRVEYGYTF
TRBV2	-	-	TRBJ2-1	TGTGCCAGCAGCAGTTTCAATGAGCAGTTCTTC	CASSSFNEQFF
TRBV6-6	-	-	TRBJ1-5	TGTGCCAGCAGTCGACAGGATAGCAATCAGCCCCAGCATTTT	CASSRQDSNQPQHF
TRBV11-2	-	-	TRBJ2-3	TGTGCCAGCAGCTTAGATGATTTTAGCGATACGCAGTATTTT	CASSLDDFSDTQYF
TRBV10-3	-	-	TRBJ2-3	TGTGCCATCAGTGAGCCCCCGGCAGATACGCAGTATTTT	CAISEPPADTQYF
TRBV6-5	-	TRBD1	TRBJ2-7	TGTGCCAGCAGTACCCGCGGACAGGGAAACTACGAGCAGTACTTC	CASSTRGQGNYEQYF
TRBV6-5	-	-	TRBJ2-1	TGTGCCAGCAGTTACACGGCAGGCACCCTTACCAATGAGCAGTTCTTC	CASSYTAGTLTNEQFF
TRBV6-6	-	-	TRBJ1-4	TGTGCCAGCACTCCACAGGGTCCCTGGGAAAAACTGTTTTTT	CASTPQGPWEKLFF
TRBV30	once	TRBD1	TRBJ2-7	TGTGCCTGGAGCCACCGGGACAGGGACTCCTACGAGCAGTACTTC	CAWSHRDRDSYEQYF
TRBV2	-	TRBD1	TRBJ1-1	TGTGCCAGCGTACGACAGGGGGGGAACACTGAAGCTTTCTTT	CASVRQGGNTEAFF
TRBV3-1/TRBV3-2	-	-	TRBJ1-5	TGTGCCAGCAGCCCGTGGACAGTCAATCAGCCCCAGCATTTT	CASSPWTVNQPQHF
TRBV10-3	-	-	TRBJ2-3	TGTGCCATCAGTGAGTATCAGGGCACAGATACGCAGTATTTT	CAISEYQGTDTQYF
TRBV7-6	few	-	TRBJ1-1	TGTGCCAGCAGCTCCAGGGCGAACACTGAAGCTTTCTTT	CASSSRANTEAFF
TRBV19	-	TRBD1	TRBJ2-5	TGTGCCAGTAGCTCCACCACCCACAGGGGAGAGACCCAGTACTTC	CASSSTTHRGETQYF
TRBV6-5	-	TRBD1	TRBJ2-7	TGTGCCAGCATCCGACAGGGATCCAGCGAGCAGTACTTC	CASIRQGSSEQYF
TRBV12-5	-	-	TRBJ2-3	TGTGCTAGTGGTTTGATCAGCGGGGATACGCAGTATTTT	CASGLISGDTQYF
TRBV27	-	-	TRBJ2-7	TGTGCCAGCAGTCCGCTTCCTTCCGGGTCGGGGGTCTACGAGCAGTACTTC	CASSPLPSGSGVYEQYF
TRBV5-1	-	-	TRBJ2-7	TGCGCCAGCAGCCGCGAGGGGGATCGCCCCTACGAGCAGTACTTC	CASSREGDRPYEQYF